This is a list of T cell receptor beta chains from one sample in a study of technical replicates of blood from a handful of donors. The method was immunoSEQ multiplex PCR; TCRdb's version includes in-frame clones alone and lacks a portion of them. The sample includes 80,000 to 95,000 clones, about 92% seen only once; the top ten take around 0.27%. Sequenced material: T cells isolated from PBMCs. Every receptor here comes from a human donor in good health. CDR3s include the opening cysteine and the closing phenylalanine or tryptophan. The D gene is left open where the match is weak. Clone size is not always given. Where it is, it says once, few, many or a class for expanded clones.

d_gene	v_gene	j_gene	abundance	CDR3aa	CDR3nt
NA	TRBV4-1	TRBJ1-4	NA	CASSGKGEGNEKLFF	TGCGCCAGCAGCGGAAAGGGAGAGGGAAATGAAAAACTGTTTTTT
NA	TRBV5-1	TRBJ2-3	NA	CASSSGLDLDTQYF	TGCGCCAGCAGCTCGGGTCTGGATCTAGATACGCAGTATTTT
NA	TRBV7-3	TRBJ2-1	NA	CASSLYRDSYNEQFF	TGTGCCAGCAGCTTATACCGGGATTCCTACAATGAGCAGTTCTTC
NA	TRBV30	TRBJ1-1	NA	CAWSPRQGWTEAFF	TGTGCCTGGAGTCCTCGGCAGGGCTGGACTGAAGCTTTCTTT
TRBD2	TRBV11-3	TRBJ2-2	NA	CASSSLGASRLAGGSGELFF	TGTGCCAGCAGCTCGCTCGGGGCATCACGACTAGCGGGGGGGTCCGGGGAGCTGTTTTTT
NA	TRBV5-1	TRBJ2-2	NA	CASSLVSGGTGELFF	TGCGCCAGCAGCTTGGTCTCCGGGGGAACCGGGGAGCTGTTTTTT
TRBD2	TRBV19	TRBJ2-5	NA	CASSARTSGQETQYF	TGTGCCAGTAGTGCCCGGACTAGCGGCCAAGAGACCCAGTACTTC
NA	TRBV21-1	TRBJ2-3	NA	CASSTVVAEHSTDTQYF	TGTGCCAGCAGCACTGTGGTAGCGGAACATAGCACAGATACGCAGTATTTT
TRBD2	TRBV29-1	TRBJ2-1	NA	CSRRGSGANEQFF	TGCAGCCGCCGAGGTAGCGGGGCTAATGAGCAGTTCTTC
NA	TRBV7-8	TRBJ1-3	few	CASSFQGFPSSGNTIYF	TGTGCCAGCAGCTTCCAGGGGTTCCCTTCTTCTGGAAACACCATATATTTT
NA	TRBV28	TRBJ1-3	NA	CASSLWGPDGNTIYF	TGTGCCAGCAGTTTATGGGGGCCAGATGGAAACACCATATATTTT
NA	TRBV9	TRBJ1-2	NA	CASSADRGGNYGYTF	TGTGCCAGCAGCGCAGACCGGGGAGGAAACTATGGCTACACCTTC
NA	TRBV6-5	TRBJ1-6	NA	CASTAWSSYNSPLHF	TGTGCCAGCACAGCCTGGAGCTCCTATAATTCACCCCTCCACTTT
TRBD2	TRBV7-9	TRBJ2-7	NA	CASKTSGSGEQYF	TGTGCCAGCAAAACTAGCGGGAGTGGGGAGCAGTACTTC
NA	TRBV7-2	TRBJ1-2	NA	CATGYSNYGYTF	TGTGCCACCGGGTATTCTAACTATGGCTACACCTTC
NA	TRBV25-1	TRBJ2-5	NA	CASCSVGLSLQETQYF	TGTGCCAGCTGTTCGGTCGGACTTTCGCTACAAGAGACCCAGTACTTC
TRBD2	TRBV27	TRBJ2-5	NA	CASSLSGGGRGETQYF	TGTGCCAGCAGCCTTTCCGGCGGCGGGAGAGGGGAGACCCAGTACTTC
TRBD1	TRBV4-1	TRBJ2-2	NA	CASSQGRGLSNTGELFF	TGCGCCAGCAGCCAAGGAAGGGGGCTCTCGAACACCGGGGAGCTGTTTTTT
TRBD1	TRBV28	TRBJ1-5	NA	CASRRPAGGSQPQHF	TGTGCCAGCAGACGACCGGCAGGGGGCAGCCAGCCCCAGCATTTT
TRBD1	TRBV30	TRBJ2-6	NA	CAWSVPPGQGARGANVLTF	TGTGCCTGGAGTGTACCCCCGGGACAGGGGGCAAGAGGGGCCAACGTCCTGACTTTC
TRBD2	TRBV5-1	TRBJ2-3	NA	CASSLRTSEDTQYF	TGCGCCAGCAGCTTACGGACTAGCGAAGATACGCAGTATTTT
NA	TRBV10-1	TRBJ1-1	once	CASSPSLGGGGEAFF	TGCGCCAGCAGCCCGAGTCTTGGGGGCGGGGGTGAAGCTTTCTTT
NA	TRBV11-2	TRBJ2-7	NA	CASSSADRIHEQYF	TGTGCCAGCAGCTCCGCTGACAGGATCCACGAGCAGTACTTC
NA	TRBV30	TRBJ1-3	NA	CAWSGTGGNTIYF	TGTGCCTGGAGTGGAACGGGTGGAAACACCATATATTTT
NA	TRBV5-6	TRBJ2-5	NA	CASSLFVPIQETQYF	TGTGCCAGCAGCTTATTTGTTCCCATTCAAGAGACCCAGTACTTC
NA	TRBV5-6	TRBJ2-1	NA	CASSLYYNEQFF	TGTGCCAGCAGCTTGTACTACAATGAGCAGTTCTTC
NA	TRBV7-9	TRBJ2-2	NA	CASSFFMNTGELFF	TGTGCCAGCAGCTTTTTCATGAACACCGGGGAGCTGTTTTTT
TRBD1	TRBV19	TRBJ1-2	NA	CASSIGRGTGPTTLGYTF	TGTGCCAGTAGTATCGGTAGAGGGACAGGGCCTACCACTTTGGGCTACACCTTC
NA	TRBV28	TRBJ2-3	NA	CASSEQELGTDTQYF	TGTGCCAGCAGTGAACAGGAGCTGGGCACAGATACGCAGTATTTT
TRBD1	TRBV5-6	TRBJ2-7	NA	CASRAGTGGEQYF	TGTGCCAGCAGGGCCGGGACAGGGGGTGAGCAGTACTTC
NA	TRBV6-5	TRBJ1-3	NA	CASSYAAGDSGNTIYF	TGTGCCAGCAGTTACGCGGCGGGGGACTCTGGAAACACCATATATTTT
TRBD2	TRBV9	TRBJ2-3	NA	CASSVAPLAGGLDTQYF	TGTGCCAGCAGCGTAGCCCCCCTTGCGGGGGGGTTGGATACGCAGTATTTT
NA	TRBV29-1	TRBJ2-2	NA	CSVLSGQHNTGELFF	TGCAGCGTTTTAAGCGGGCAGCATAACACCGGGGAGCTGTTTTTT
NA	TRBV6-6	TRBJ1-5	NA	CASSPKGYSNQPQHF	TGTGCCAGCAGCCCGAAGGGGTATAGCAATCAGCCCCAGCATTTT
TRBD2	TRBV11-2	TRBJ2-5	NA	CASSLLGSGSVETQYF	TGTGCCAGCAGCTTACTGGGTAGCGGGAGTGTGGAGACCCAGTACTTC